The present T cell receptor beta chain was sequenced within a study of post-analysis software for immune sequencing data. Study overall: Included among the disease courses, which were recorded for the cohort, were relapsing-remitting, secondary progressive and progressive-relapsing multiple sclerosis. Study-wide results and limits: Controls showed significantly higher normalized Chao1 diversity than did multiple sclerosis patients. Same-batch samples co-clustered strongly by F measure. TRBV segments more frequent in patients than in controls numbered about five and included TRBV5-6, TRBV5-1 and TRBV20-1.

In regard to this clonotype: Its matching antigen is unknown.

Incorporated into the TCR beta cDNA libraries were unique molecular identifiers, which served to reduce PCR and sequencing biases. T cells numbering about 0.85 to 10 million yielded cDNA molecules that totaled approximately 500,000. TCRdb called the PCR reads again in MiXCR, with one record for every CDR3 protein. The data show under 650,000 distinct CDR3 sequences, roughly 46% seen once. The CDR3 has 16 amino acids. The V gene end was trimmed by 0 bases and the J gene end by 7 bases; junction bases not matched to a gene: 9. Germline V gives CDR1 DFQATT, CDR2 SNEGSKA (reference sequence). The chain couples TRBV20-1 to TRBJ2-3, with TRBD2 matching 11 bases. The receptor comes from a girl aged 10 to 17 with multiple sclerosis. The sample comprised blood. The chain's CDR3 is CSARDRARTSGHTQYF. The CDR3 DNA follows: TGCAGTGCTAGAGATAGGGCAAGGACTAGCGGGCATACGCAGTATTTT.